This TCR beta chain was sequenced for a study of beta chain features in type 1 diabetes. This clone appeared many times. Sequencing targeted expressed TCRB transcripts, as all isolated RNA had been reverse transcribed. The method was immunoSEQ multiplex PCR; TCRdb's version includes in-frame clones alone and lacks a portion of them. The data show about 140,000 clones, roughly 10% seen once. The germline CDR1 and CDR2 sequences are SGHTA and FQGNSA. Germline trimming cut 5 bases from V and 5 bases from J; bases unmatched to any gene: 13. This CDR3 is built from 16 residues. The sequencing sample was made of central memory CD4+ T cells from blood. The J gene is TRBJ2-3, the V gene TRBV7-2, with 7 bases identical to TRBD1. This clonotype was obtained from a woman in her forties in good health. The DNA for the CDR3 is TGTGCCAGCAGCCCTAGGGGGACAGTGGGGAGAGATACGCAGTATTTT. It codes for CASSPRGTVGRDTQYF.